This TCR beta chain originates from a study of T cell responses to AZD1222 COVID-19 vaccine (dated by TCRdb to 2020 to 2023). For the study in its entirety: TCR sequencing covered 230 or so trial participants: nearly 210 given two doses of AZD1222 and some 25 given two doses of MenACWY control vaccine. Trial participants were enrolled by age into subgroups of 18-55, 56-69 and 70-plus years, and about 150, 27 and 61 TCR-sequenced participants, respectively, were included in these subgroups. What the study reported, not specific to this receptor: Because no day 14 peak-response samples were available, repertoires were characterized only after the peak T cell response. In the small 56-69-year group, the increase in depth fell short of significance, most likely because of low power. A significant rise in spike-specific TCR breadth and depth was observed after two AZD1222 doses relative to day 0 and relative to MenACWY recipients. Reportedly, close to half of the unique spike-specific TCRs recognized epitopes lying outside the regions that are mutated in the B.1.351 and B.1.1.7 variants. Only six AZD1222 recipients were SARS-CoV-2 seropositive at baseline, limiting conclusions about previously exposed vaccinees. The whole spike protein was spanned by vaccine-associated CD4 TCRs, and dominant responses were seen in regions 160-218 and 743-854. Most participants were white British and females outnumbered males, and the authors suggested that clonal diversity may have been underestimated.

Turning to this clone: Its recognized antigen is unknown. No base quality information exists; no much larger clone differs at one position.

The CDR3 regions of human TCRbeta chains were analyzed by immunosequencing. The study's processing was this. TCRs in the repertoires were compared against a reference library of SARS-CoV-2-specific TCRs that had been generated with the MIRA antigen-specificity platform. Breadth was defined as the fraction of unique TCRs that were SARS-CoV-2-associated, and depth was defined as the fraction of total T cells that were SARS-CoV-2-associated. Using the MIRA data, each spike-specific TCR was mapped to the spike region that the TCR reacts to and placed in a CD4 or CD8 class. Log10-transformed breadth and depth values were compared by one-way ANOVA with Sidak's multiple comparisons tests. TCRdb provides this immuneACCESS table in a form limited to in-frame rearrangements. Some clones are lacking; in checked studies, under half of them reflect an unresolved V gene, and why the rest are absent is not known. V and J calls plus clone size are reproduced from that table; the DNA served to infer D and trimming. In all, the sample holds 120,000 to 150,000 clones, and 89% of those were seen once. Under 2% of the sample is taken by the ten largest.

Taken with the paper, the label for time point translates to: about 28 days (+/-7) after the second vaccine dose. Because spike-specific TCR depth and breadth did not differ between the two schedules, AZD1222 recipients who got a second dose at roughly 4 weeks were pooled with those who got a second dose at roughly 12 weeks. Vaccinee samples were obtained from the UK trials COV001 and COV002, which included a single-blind randomized controlled phase 2/3 trial of AZD1222 (ChAdOx1 nCoV-19) in healthy adults. Trial participant PBMC samples were collected at day 0 and day 28 after the second dose for TCRbeta chain sequencing. The junction shows trimming of 4 bases on V and 7 bases on J, plus 11 bases between the germline ends. CDR1 and CDR2 are read off the germline V gene as KGHSH and LQKENI. From cysteine to phenylalanine, the CDR3 is 13 amino acids long. The CDR3 DNA has 39 bases and is translated from base 1.

The specimen was peripheral blood, collected 28 days after the second AZD1222 dose. The sequence came from an adult who received the AZD1222 COVID-19 vaccine. The chain employs TRBV18 and TRBJ1-5; the D gene lacks a confident call. This receptor has the CDR3 CASSQAVAQPQHF. The DNA sequence is TGTGCCAGCTCACAAGCCGTCGCCCAGCCCCAGCATTTT.